Presented here are 21 T cell receptor beta chains from one specimen sequenced in a study of post-analysis software for immune sequencing data (dated by TCRdb to between 2014 and 2016). No antigen has been identified for these receptors. The study at large found these results: Significantly higher frequencies in patients than in controls were found for about 5 TRBV segments, including TRBV5-6, TRBV5-1 and TRBV20-1.

Libraries were prepared through PCR. Sequencer: Illumina HiSeq 2500. Unique molecular identifiers were incorporated into TCR beta cDNA libraries to reduce PCR and sequencing biases. The public reads were run again by TCRdb, first through fastp at Q25 and then through MiXCR, and only productive beta chains were kept. Identical CDR3 protein sequences are pooled into one entry, listed with their most common genes and DNA. The sample table contains almost 700,000 distinct CDR3 sequences; only one count was recorded for 59% of them. The ten most abundant clones make up roughly 10% of the sample. Sequenced: blood. The receptors derive from a girl aged 2-10 years with multiple sclerosis.

There are a few counts of this clonotype. The V gene is TRBV12-3 or TRBV12-4, the J gene TRBJ2-5, with 11 bases identical to TRBD1. The J segment lost 5 bases and the V segment lost 7 bases, leaving 9 bases of the junction unmatched. This CDR3 spans 15 amino acids. CDR3 in DNA: TGTGCCAGCACCCCCTGGACAGGGGGCGCGGAGACCCAGTACTTC. Its protein is CASTPWTGGAETQYF.

The V gene is TRBV12-3 or TRBV12-4, the J gene TRBJ1-2; D remains unclear. The V end was cut by 11 bases, the J end by 8 bases, with 21 bases between. The CDR3 runs 13 residues. CDR3: CAFSLGPTMGYTF. The CDR3 DNA reads as TGTGCCTTTTCTTTAGGACCGACTATGGGCTACACCTTC.

This clonotype was found a few times. The rearrangement uses TRBV7-9 and TRBJ1-2; D remains ambiguous. This CDR3 has 15 residues. The germline V gene encodes CDR1 SEHNR and CDR2 FQNEAQ (reference sequence). V lost 3 bases and J lost 7, with 18 bases in between. The CDR3 sequence: CASSFNVEGSSGYTF. The DNA for the CDR3 is TGTGCCAGCAGCTTCAACGTGGAAGGATCGAGTGGCTACACCTTC.

The chain carries TRBV30 and TRBJ2-2; 7 nucleotides match TRBD1. V lost 3 bases to trimming and J lost 3 bases; unmatched junction nucleotides: 4. CDR1 is GTSNPN and CDR2 is SVGIG in the germline V gene (reference sequence). This CDR3 spans 14 amino acids. For the CDR3, the DNA is TGTGCCTGGAGGCCAGGACAGGACACCGGGGAGCTGTTTTTT. As protein: CAWRPGQDTGELFF.

Note on this clonotype: This may be a read error: a much more frequent sequence differs by one nucleotide. The chain couples TRBV5-1 to TRBJ2-4, with D possibly TRBD1 on 5 matching bases. CDR1 and CDR2 (germline): SGHRS, YFSETQ. V lost 1 base to trimming and J lost 13 bases, with 21 bases between them. The CDR3 totals 15 residues. CDR3 sequence reads: CASSLQGALVDEQYF. As DNA, the CDR3 is TGCGCCAGCAGCTTGCAGGGTGCCCTGGTGGATGAGCAGTACTTC.

This chain connects TRBV2 to TRBJ2-5; tentative D call: TRBD2 (5 bases). This CDR3 is 14 amino acids long. V shed 8 bases and J shed 2 bases, with 15 bases lying between them. Per the germline V gene, CDR1 is SNHLY and CDR2 is FYNNEI. The CDR3 loop reads CASSRGSQQETQYF. The DNA of the CDR3 is TGTGCCAGCTCACGAGGGAGTCAACAAGAGACCCAGTACTTC.

The chain joins TRBV5-1 to TRBJ1-2, with 8 bases aligning to TRBD1. The length of the CDR3 is 16 residues. Germline CDR1 and CDR2: SGHRS and YFSETQ. The trim removed 2 bases at V and 4 bases at J, leaving 10 bases unmatched. The chain's CDR3 is CASSLSGTGAFYGYTF. For the CDR3, the DNA is TGCGCCAGCAGCTTATCCGGGACAGGAGCCTTCTATGGCTACACCTTC.

CDR3 residues: CSASASRGVEQYF. Here the CDR3 DNA reads TGCAGTGCTAGTGCCAGCCGTGGAGTCGAGCAGTACTTC. The chain couples TRBV20-1 to TRBJ2-7; D remains unclear. Trimming took off 3 bases at V and 6 bases at J, with 15 bases between the two ends. The CDR3 runs 13 residues. Per germline, CDR1 DFQATT and CDR2 SNEGSKA (reference sequence).

This clonotype was picked up a small number of times. The chain employs TRBV5-5 and TRBJ2-1, with D maybe TRBD1 (5 bases). The CDR3 runs to 16 residues. Between the trimmed V and J ends, which lost 4 bases and 10 bases, there was a span of 24 bases. Germline V gives CDR1 SGHKS, CDR2 YYEKEE (reference sequence). CDR3: CASSLETGLLLREQFF. The CDR3 DNA follows: TGTGCCAGCAGCCTAGAAACAGGTTTGCTACTAAGAGAGCAGTTCTTC.

This chain uses TRBV6-2 or TRBV6-3 with TRBJ2-3, with TRBD2 matching over 8 bases. The CDR3 is 13 amino acids. Trimming cost V 8 bases and J 4 bases; bases outside gene matches: 5. Germline V gene data show CDR1 as MNHEY and CDR2 as SVGEGT. CDR3 sequence: CASHGGAADTQYF. CDR3 coding DNA: TGTGCCAGCCACGGGGGGGCCGCAGATACGCAGTATTTT.

The chain recombines TRBV12-3 or TRBV12-4 with TRBJ1-2, with D possibly being TRBD1 (6 bases). Trimming removed 0 bases at V and 12 bases at J, with 17 bases between. The CDR3 length is 14 residues. The CDR3 is CASSLADSRLVNTF. In nucleotides, the CDR3 is TGTGCCAGCAGTTTAGCGGACAGCCGCCTTGTCAACACCTTC.

This clonotype was counted many times. V is TRBV6-4 and J is TRBJ2-1; 15 nucleotides match TRBD2. CDR1 and CDR2 from the germline V gene are MRHNA and SNTAGT. The CDR3 is made up of 15 amino acids. Trimming removed 4 bases from V and 6 bases from J; junction bases left unmatched: 1. CDR3 in DNA: TGTGCCAGCAGTGGGACTAGCGGGGGGGCCAATGAGCAGTTCTTC. It yields the protein CASSGTSGGANEQFF.

The V gene is TRBV6-6, the J gene TRBJ2-1, with TRBD2 matching 9 bases. The J segment lost 7 bases and the V segment lost 2 bases, leaving 12 bases of the junction unmatched. Per the germline V gene, CDR1 is MNHNY and CDR2 is SVGAGI (reference sequence). The CDR3 runs to 17 residues. The CDR3 is CASSYIMSSGVRNEQFF. CDR3 sequence (DNA): TGTGCCAGCAGTTACATCATGTCTAGCGGGGTTCGTAATGAGCAGTTCTTC.

This clonotype was counted a few times. The chain uses TRBV27 and TRBJ2-7, with unresolved D. The CDR3 covers 13 residues. In germline, CDR1 is MNHEY, CDR2 SMNVEV (reference sequence). Trimming stripped 2 bases from V and 6 bases from J, with 11 bases between. The CDR3 region has the DNA TGTGCCAGCAGTTTACAAGGAACGGGCGAGCAGTACTTC. Amino acid sequence: CASSLQGTGEQYF.

The chain joins TRBV15 to TRBJ2-3, with D possibly matching TRBD2 (6 bases). V lost 0 bases and J 3 bases, leaving 7 bases between the germline ends. CDR3 length equals 14 residues. The germline CDR1 and CDR2 sequences are LNHNV and YYDKDF (reference sequence). As DNA, the CDR3 is TGTGCCACCAGCAGAGAGGCGGGGACAGATACGCAGTATTTT. It specifies CATSREAGTDTQYF.

The J gene is TRBJ2-3, the V gene TRBV7-2, with D possibly being TRBD2 (6 bases). V lost 6 bases, J lost 2 bases, and 21 bases lay in between. This CDR3 contains 17 residues. Germline V gene lookup returns CDR1 SGHTA and CDR2 FQGNSA. CDR3 in amino acids: CASSRTSTGLFTDTQYF. In nucleotides, the CDR3 is TGTGCCAGCAGTAGGACATCTACGGGACTCTTCACAGATACGCAGTATTTT.

The chain has TRBV20-1 and TRBJ2-1; 10 bases map to TRBD2. Germline CDR1 DFQATT, CDR2 SNEGSKA (reference sequence). Unmatched junction bases numbered 10, after V lost 5 bases and J lost 9 bases. The CDR3 is 14 amino acids. CDR3 residues: CSAQRSGGASEQFF. The CDR3 DNA reads as TGCAGTGCTCAGAGGAGCGGGGGGGCAAGTGAGCAGTTCTTC.

In its sample, this clonotype was seen once. J is TRBJ1-1 and V is TRBV5-5, with a tentative D call TRBD1 (5 bases). Germline CDR1 is SGHKS and CDR2 is YYEKEE (reference sequence). V was shortened by 2 bases and J by 1 base, with 15 bases between the two germline ends. There are 16 residues in the CDR3. The CDR3 spells CASSLKWYRSNTEAFF. The CDR3 DNA is TGTGCCAGCAGCTTAAAATGGTACAGGTCGAACACTGAAGCTTTCTTT.

The chain links TRBV27 to TRBJ1-2; a possible D gene is TRBD1 (5 bases). Trimming cost V 8 bases and J 4 bases, with 14 bases left between them. The CDR3 has 13 residues. CDR1 is MNHEY, CDR2 SMNVEV, per germline (reference sequence). The CDR3 here is CASAGGLPYGYTF. CDR3 in DNA: TGTGCCAGCGCTGGGGGACTGCCCTATGGCTACACCTTC.

This chain links TRBV6-1 with TRBJ2-5; D is possibly TRBD1 (6 bases). The assigned J gene may be wrong: the sequence end matches TRBJ2-7 better. Germline V gene sequence: CDR1 MNHNS, CDR2 SASEGT. This CDR3 is built from 16 residues. The CDR3 DNA is TGTGCCAGCAGTGAAGTAGGGTGGACAGCACCCTACGAGCAGTACTTC. Protein sequence: CASSEVGWTAPYEQYF.

The CDR3 nucleotides read TGCGCCAGCAGCCAAGAGGATGGACAGCAGTACTTC. This codes for CASSQEDGQQYF. V gene TRBV4-1 combines with J gene TRBJ2-5; D perhaps matches TRBD1 (6 bases). V was shortened by 0 bases and J by 11 bases, with 10 bases between the two germline ends. This CDR3 region has 12 residues. Per the germline V gene, CDR1 is MGHRA and CDR2 is YSYEKL.